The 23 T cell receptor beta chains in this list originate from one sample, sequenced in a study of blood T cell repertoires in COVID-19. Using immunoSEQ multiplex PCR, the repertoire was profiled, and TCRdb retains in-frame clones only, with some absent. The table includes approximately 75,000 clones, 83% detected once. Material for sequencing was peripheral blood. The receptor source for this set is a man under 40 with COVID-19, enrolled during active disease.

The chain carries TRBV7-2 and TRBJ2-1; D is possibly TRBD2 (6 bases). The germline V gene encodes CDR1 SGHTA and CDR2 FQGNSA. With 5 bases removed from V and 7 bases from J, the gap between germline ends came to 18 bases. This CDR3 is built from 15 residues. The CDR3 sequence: CASSPISGIINEQFF. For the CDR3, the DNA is TGTGCCAGCAGCCCGATTAGCGGTATCATAAATGAGCAGTTCTTC.

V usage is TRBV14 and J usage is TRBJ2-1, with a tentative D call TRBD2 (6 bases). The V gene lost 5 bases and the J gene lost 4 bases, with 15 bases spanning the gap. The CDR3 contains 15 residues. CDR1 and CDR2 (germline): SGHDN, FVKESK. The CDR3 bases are TGTGCCAGCAGCGTTAGCGGAGTAGGATACAATGAGCAGTTCTTC. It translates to CASSVSGVGYNEQFF.

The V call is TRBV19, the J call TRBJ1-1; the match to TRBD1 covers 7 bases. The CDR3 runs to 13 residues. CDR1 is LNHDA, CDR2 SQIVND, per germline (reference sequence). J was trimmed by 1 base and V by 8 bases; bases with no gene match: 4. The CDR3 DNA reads TGTGCCAGTCTAGGACAGGCGAACACTGAAGCTTTCTTT. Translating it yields CASLGQANTEAFF.

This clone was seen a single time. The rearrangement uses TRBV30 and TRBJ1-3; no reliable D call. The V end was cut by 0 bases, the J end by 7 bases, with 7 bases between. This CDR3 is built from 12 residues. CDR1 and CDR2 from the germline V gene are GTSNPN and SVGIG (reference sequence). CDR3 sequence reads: CAWSVPGNTIYF. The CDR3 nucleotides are TGTGCCTGGAGTGTCCCGGGGAACACCATATATTTT.

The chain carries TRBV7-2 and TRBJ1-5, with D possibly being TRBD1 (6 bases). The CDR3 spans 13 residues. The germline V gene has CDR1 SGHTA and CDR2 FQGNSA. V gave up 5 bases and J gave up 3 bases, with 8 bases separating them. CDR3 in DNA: TGTGCCAGCAGCCCAGGGGTCAATCAGCCCCAGCATTTT. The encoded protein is CASSPGVNQPQHF.

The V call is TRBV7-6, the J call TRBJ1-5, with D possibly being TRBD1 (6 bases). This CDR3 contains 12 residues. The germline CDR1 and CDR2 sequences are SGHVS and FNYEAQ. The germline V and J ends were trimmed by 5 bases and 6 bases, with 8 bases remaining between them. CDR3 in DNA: TGTGCCAGCAGCCAAGGGGGTCAGCCCCAGCATTTT. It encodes CASSQGGQPQHF. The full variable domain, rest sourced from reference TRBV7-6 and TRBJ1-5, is GAGVSQSPRYKVTKRGQDVALRCDPISGHVSLYWYRQALGQGPEFLTYFNYEAQQDKSGLPNDRFSAERPEGSISTLTIQRTEQRDSAMYRCASSQGGQPQHFGDGTRLSIL.

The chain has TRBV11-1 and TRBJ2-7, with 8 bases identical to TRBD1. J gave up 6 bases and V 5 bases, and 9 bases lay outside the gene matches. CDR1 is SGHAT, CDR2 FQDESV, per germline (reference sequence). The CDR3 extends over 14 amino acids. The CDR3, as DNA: TGTGCCAGCAGCCCTCGGACAGGGATTAGCGAGCAGTACTTC. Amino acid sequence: CASSPRTGISEQYF.

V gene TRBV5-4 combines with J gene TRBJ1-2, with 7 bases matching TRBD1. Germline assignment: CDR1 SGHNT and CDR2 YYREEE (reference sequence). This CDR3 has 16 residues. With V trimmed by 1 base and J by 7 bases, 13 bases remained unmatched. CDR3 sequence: CASSLSYGDRVSGYTF. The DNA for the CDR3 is TGTGCCAGCAGCTTGAGCTATGGAGACAGGGTCTCTGGCTACACCTTC.

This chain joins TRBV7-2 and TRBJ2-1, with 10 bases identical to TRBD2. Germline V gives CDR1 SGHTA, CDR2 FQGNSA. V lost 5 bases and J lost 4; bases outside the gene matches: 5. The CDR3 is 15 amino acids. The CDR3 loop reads CASSKGLAEYNEQFF. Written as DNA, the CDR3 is TGTGCCAGCAGCAAAGGACTAGCGGAGTACAATGAGCAGTTCTTC.

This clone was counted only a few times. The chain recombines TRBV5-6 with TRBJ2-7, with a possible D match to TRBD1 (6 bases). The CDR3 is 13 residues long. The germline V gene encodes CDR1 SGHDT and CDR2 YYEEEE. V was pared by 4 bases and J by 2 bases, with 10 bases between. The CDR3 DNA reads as TGTGCCAGCAGCCCAGGGGATCCCTACGAGCAGTACTTC. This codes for CASSPGDPYEQYF.

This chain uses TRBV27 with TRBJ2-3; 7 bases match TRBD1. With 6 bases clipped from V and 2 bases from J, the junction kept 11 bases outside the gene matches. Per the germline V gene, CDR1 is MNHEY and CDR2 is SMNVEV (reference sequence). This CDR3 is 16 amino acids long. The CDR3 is CASSRPGQTTTDTQYF. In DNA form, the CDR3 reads TGTGCCAGCAGCCGCCCGGGACAGACGACCACAGATACGCAGTATTTT.

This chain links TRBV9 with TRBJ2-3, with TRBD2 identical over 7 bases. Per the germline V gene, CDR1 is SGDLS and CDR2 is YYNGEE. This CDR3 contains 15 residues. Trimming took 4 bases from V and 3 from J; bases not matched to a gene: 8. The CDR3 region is CASSPRAGSTDTQYF. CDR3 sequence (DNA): TGTGCCAGCAGCCCCCGAGCGGGATCTACAGATACGCAGTATTTT. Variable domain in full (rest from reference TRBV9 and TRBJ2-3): DSGVTQTPKHLITATGQRVTLRCSPRSGDLSVYWYQQSLDQGLQFLIQYYNGEERAKGNILERFSAQQFPDLHSELNLSSLELGDSALYFCASSPRAGSTDTQYFGPGTRLTVL.

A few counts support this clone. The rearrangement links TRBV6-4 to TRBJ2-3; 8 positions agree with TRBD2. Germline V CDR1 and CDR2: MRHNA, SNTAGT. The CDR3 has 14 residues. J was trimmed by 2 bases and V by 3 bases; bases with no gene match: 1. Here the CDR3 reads CASSEREDTDTQYF. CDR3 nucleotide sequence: TGTGCCAGCAGTGAGCGGGAGGACACAGATACGCAGTATTTT.

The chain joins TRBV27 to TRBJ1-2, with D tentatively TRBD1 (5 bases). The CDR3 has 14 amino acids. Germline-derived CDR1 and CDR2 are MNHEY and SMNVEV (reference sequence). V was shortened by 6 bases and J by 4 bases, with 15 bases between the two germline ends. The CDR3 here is CASRDRQFFYGYTF. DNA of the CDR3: TGTGCCAGCAGGGATAGACAGTTTTTCTATGGCTACACCTTC.

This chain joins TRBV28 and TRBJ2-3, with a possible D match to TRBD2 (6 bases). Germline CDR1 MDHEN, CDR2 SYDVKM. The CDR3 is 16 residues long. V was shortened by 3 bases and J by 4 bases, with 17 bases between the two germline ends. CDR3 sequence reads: CASSLSPGEAADTQYF. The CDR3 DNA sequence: TGTGCCAGCAGTTTGTCTCCGGGAGAAGCGGCAGATACGCAGTATTTT.

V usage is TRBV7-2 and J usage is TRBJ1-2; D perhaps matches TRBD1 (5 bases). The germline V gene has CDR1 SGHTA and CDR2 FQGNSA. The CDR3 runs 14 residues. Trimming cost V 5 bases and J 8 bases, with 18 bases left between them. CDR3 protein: CASSAPWRGRGYTF. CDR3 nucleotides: TGTGCCAGCAGCGCACCCTGGAGGGGCAGAGGCTACACCTTC.

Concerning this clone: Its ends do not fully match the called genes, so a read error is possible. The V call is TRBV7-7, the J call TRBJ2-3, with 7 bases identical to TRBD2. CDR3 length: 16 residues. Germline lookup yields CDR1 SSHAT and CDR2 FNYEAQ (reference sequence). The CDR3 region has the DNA TGTGCTAGCAGCTTATCCGGGATAAGCGGGGCAGATACGCAGTATTTT. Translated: CASSLSGISGADTQYF.

The CDR3 nucleotides are TGTGCCAGCAGCTTGGCGGACAGGGGGCTGATTGGCTACACCTTC. Protein sequence: CASSLADRGLIGYTF. The chain employs TRBV5-5 and TRBJ1-2; the match to TRBD1 covers 11 bases. With 0 bases clipped from V and 7 bases from J, the junction kept 5 bases outside the gene matches. Germline V lookup: CDR1 SGHKS, CDR2 YYEKEE (reference sequence). CDR3 length: 15 amino acids.

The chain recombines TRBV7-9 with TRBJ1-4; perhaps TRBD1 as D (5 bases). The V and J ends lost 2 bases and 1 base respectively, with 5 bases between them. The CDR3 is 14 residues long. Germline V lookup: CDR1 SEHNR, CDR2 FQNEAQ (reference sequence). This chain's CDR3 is CASSLQGTNEKLFF. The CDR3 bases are TGTGCCAGCAGCTTACAGGGAACTAATGAAAAACTGTTTTTT.

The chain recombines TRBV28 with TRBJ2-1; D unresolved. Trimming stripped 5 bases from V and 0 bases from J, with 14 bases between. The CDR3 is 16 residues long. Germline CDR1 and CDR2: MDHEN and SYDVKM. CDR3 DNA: TGTGCCAGCAGTCCCCCTATACCCCGCTCCTACAATGAGCAGTTCTTC. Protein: CASSPPIPRSYNEQFF.

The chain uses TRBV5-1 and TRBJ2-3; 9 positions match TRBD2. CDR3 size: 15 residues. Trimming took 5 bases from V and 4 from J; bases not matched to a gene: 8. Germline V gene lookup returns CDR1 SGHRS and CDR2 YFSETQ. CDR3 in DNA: TGCGCCAGCAGACAGGGGACTAGCAGTGCAGATACGCAGTATTTT. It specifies CASRQGTSSADTQYF.

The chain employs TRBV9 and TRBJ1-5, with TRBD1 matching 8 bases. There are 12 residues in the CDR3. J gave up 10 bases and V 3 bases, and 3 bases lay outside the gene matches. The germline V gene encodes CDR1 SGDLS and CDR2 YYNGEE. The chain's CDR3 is CASSAGQGPQHF. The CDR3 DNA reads TGTGCCAGCAGCGCCGGACAGGGTCCCCAGCATTTT. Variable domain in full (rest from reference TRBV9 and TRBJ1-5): DSGVTQTPKHLITATGQRVTLRCSPRSGDLSVYWYQQSLDQGLQFLIQYYNGEERAKGNILERFSAQQFPDLHSELNLSSLELGDSALYFCASSAGQGPQHFGDGTRLSIL.

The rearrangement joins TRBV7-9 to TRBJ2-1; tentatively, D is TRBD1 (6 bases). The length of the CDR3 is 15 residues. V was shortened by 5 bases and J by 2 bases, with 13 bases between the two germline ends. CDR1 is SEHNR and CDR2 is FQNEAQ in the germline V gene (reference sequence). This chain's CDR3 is CASSLDRSAYNEQFF. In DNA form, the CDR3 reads TGTGCCAGCAGCCTCGACAGGTCCGCCTACAATGAGCAGTTCTTC.